The next 5 T cell receptor beta chains were all read from a single sample in a study of cytomegalovirus exposure and HLA in healthy donors (dated 2017 in TCRdb). The method was the immunoSEQ multiplex PCR assay. For the multiplex PCR, a mixture combining 60 forward primers for TCR Vbeta segments and 13 reverse primers for TCR Jbeta segments was used. The immuneACCESS repertoire file appears here via TCRdb, limited to in-frame rearrangements. These files lack a portion of the clones; in checked studies, under half of the deficit traces to unresolved V genes, and the cause of the others is not known. Within this sample are around 120,000 clones, with 77% of them counted one time only. In total, the top ten clones hold 3.5% to 4% of the sample. Specimen: PBMCs. These receptors all come from a human donor in good health.

The chain links TRBV6-1 to TRBJ1-5, with a possible D match to TRBD1 (5 bases). This CDR3 region has 15 residues. Germline CDR1 MNHNS, CDR2 SASEGT. The germline V and J ends were trimmed by 0 bases and 7 bases, with 13 bases remaining between them. The chain's CDR3 is CASSEAPRVSQPQHF. CDR3 nucleotide sequence: TGTGCCAGCAGTGAAGCGCCCAGGGTGAGCCAGCCCCAGCATTTT.

V usage is TRBV9 and J usage is TRBJ2-1, with D perhaps TRBD1 (6 bases). The CDR3 loop spans 14 amino acids. Germline V CDR1 and CDR2: SGDLS, YYNGEE. V was cut by 0 bases and J by 6 bases, with 10 bases left in between. The CDR3 DNA sequence: TGTGCCAGCAGCGTAGATGCAGGGGTCAATGAGCAGTTCTTC. This encodes CASSVDAGVNEQFF.

The chain carries TRBV6-5 and TRBJ2-7; TRBD1 matches at 9 bases. This CDR3 comprises 15 residues. CDR1 MNHEY and CDR2 SVGAGI come from the germline V gene. V shed 6 bases and J 1 base; nucleotides not matched to a gene: 7. CDR3 protein: CASSDPGQGSYEQYF. The CDR3 DNA reads as TGTGCCAGCAGCGACCCGGGACAGGGATCCTACGAGCAGTACTTC.

This clone was detected once. V is TRBV5-1 and J is TRBJ2-3, with 12 positions matching TRBD1. Germline V gene sequence: CDR1 SGHRS, CDR2 YFSETQ. V shed 3 bases, J shed 6 bases, and the junction held 8 bases outside the gene matches. The length of the CDR3 is 16 residues. Here the CDR3 DNA reads TGCGCCAGCAGCTCACCGGGACAGGGGGCCGCGGATACGCAGTATTTT. Translated: CASSSPGQGAADTQYF.

The chain employs TRBV27 and TRBJ1-4, with unresolved D. Germline V gene data show CDR1 as MNHEY and CDR2 as SMNVEV (reference sequence). The CDR3 runs 14 residues. Trimming stripped 3 bases from V and 3 bases from J, with 8 bases between. CDR3 in DNA: TGTGCCAGCAGTTTCGGGAGAGCTAATGAAAAACTGTTTTTT. Translated, it gives CASSFGRANEKLFF. Combining the CDR3 with reference TRBV27 and TRBJ1-4 gives the whole variable domain EAQVTQNPRYLITVTGKKLTVTCSQNMNHEYMSWYRQDPGLGLRQIYYSMNVEVTDKGDVPEGYKVSRKEKRNFPLILESPSPNQTSLYFCASSFGRANEKLFFGSGTQLSVL.